A selection of T cell receptor beta chains follows, all from one sample in a study of OX40 agonist ivuxolimab in advanced cancers. The protocol was immunoSEQ multiplex PCR, while the TCRdb copy is restricted to in-frame clones and leaves out a portion. The data hold about 44,000 clones, with 80% observed a single time. Sequencing used CD4+ or CD8+ T cells sorted from blood, obtained in a trial of the OX40 agonist ivuxolimab. All receptors come from an adult with an advanced solid tumor such as melanoma, head and neck, liver or kidney cancer. Each CDR3 is given with its conserved first and last residue. The order of the fields is V gene, J gene, clone size, D gene, CDR3 DNA, CDR3 protein. A D gene is named only where the DNA matches it firmly. The size entry is marked missing in some rows and otherwise reads once, few, many or a size class.

>TRBV7-9|TRBJ2-7|.|TRBD1
TGTGCCAGCAGCCCACGGGACAGGCTCTACGAGCAGTACTTC
CASSPRDRLYEQYF
>TRBV5-4|TRBJ1-2|.|.
TGTGCCAGCAGCTCCGGCGTAGACAGTGCCTTCTATGGCTACACCTTC
CASSSGVDSAFYGYTF
>TRBV5-6|TRBJ1-2|.|.
TGTGCCAGCAGCTTGCTTGCCCGAGGCTATGGCTACACCTTC
CASSLLARGYGYTF
>TRBV19|TRBJ2-7|.|.
TGTGCCAGTAAGGTCCCCGAAACCTACGAGCAGTACTTC
CASKVPETYEQYF
>TRBV5-1|TRBJ2-6|.|.
TGCGCCAGCGGGTGGGCTACGGGGGCCAACGTCCTGACTTTC
CASGWATGANVLTF
>TRBV4-1|TRBJ1-5|few|TRBD1
TGCGCCAGCAGCCTCCCCGGCCAGGGGGCACGTCAGCCCCAGCATTTT
CASSLPGQGARQPQHF
>TRBV7-2|TRBJ2-3|.|.
TGTGCCAGCAGCTCATCCAGAAATGGAGATACGCAGTATTTT
CASSSSRNGDTQYF
>TRBV7-2|TRBJ1-5|.|.
TGTGCCAGCAGCTTACCATCCCCTTCGATCTTGCTGAATCAGCCCCAGCATTTT
CASSLPSPSILLNQPQHF
>TRBV5-6|TRBJ1-2|.|.
TGTGCCAGCAGTCCGATTATGGTACAGGCGAACTATGGCTACACCTTC
CASSPIMVQANYGYTF
>TRBV7-9|TRBJ2-2|.|.
TGTGCCAGCAGCCTGATTCACGGGGAACTGTTTTTT
CASSLIHGELFF
>TRBV7-8|TRBJ1-2|.|.
TGTGCCAGCAGCAGGACATTACATAACTATGGCTACACCTTC
CASSRTLHNYGYTF
>TRBV7-2|TRBJ2-3|.|TRBD2
TGTGCCAGCAGCTTAGTCCCTAGCGGGTACACAGATACGCAGTATTTT
CASSLVPSGYTDTQYF
>TRBV19|TRBJ2-7|.|.
TGTGCCAGTAGTATTCACTACGACTACGAGCAGTACTTC
CASSIHYDYEQYF
>TRBV27|TRBJ1-1|.|.
TGTGCCAGCAGTTTACACTGGGGTTCTGAAGCTTTCTTT
CASSLHWGSEAFF
>TRBV7-9|TRBJ1-5|.|.
TGTGCCAGCAGCTTTCAGGGACTAAATCAGCCCCAGCATTTT
CASSFQGLNQPQHF
>TRBV6-4|TRBJ1-1|once|.
TGTGCCAGCAGTGACGATAGGGGCGAGGGCACTGAAGCTTTCTTT
CASSDDRGEGTEAFF
>TRBV7-7|TRBJ2-5|.|TRBD1
TGTGCCAGCAGCTTGGGACAGCAAGAGACCCAGTACTTC
CASSLGQQETQYF
>TRBV5-5|TRBJ2-7|.|.
TGTGCCAGCAGCCTACGATTACCCGGGGACCCGGAATCCCACGAGCAGTACTTC
CASSLRLPGDPESHEQYF
>TRBV19|TRBJ1-4|.|.
TGTGCCAGTAGTATCCGGCAGGTGAATGAAAAACTGTTTTTT
CASSIRQVNEKLFF
>TRBV5-1|TRBJ1-2|.|.
TGCGCCAGCAGCTTGTCCAGGGCCTCTAGGGATGGCTACACCTTC
CASSLSRASRDGYTF
>TRBV27|TRBJ1-1|once|TRBD1
TGTGCCAGCAGTTGGGGACAGGCCGCTGAAGCTTTCTTT
CASSWGQAAEAFF
>TRBV19|TRBJ1-5|.|.
TGTGCCAGTAGTATTTCTGTCGCGGCGGGAAATCAGCCCCAGCATTTT
CASSISVAAGNQPQHF
>TRBV10-2|TRBJ2-7|once|.
TGCGCCAGTAGCAGGGCCGCAAACTACGAGCAGTACTTC
CASSRAANYEQYF
>TRBV6-5|TRBJ1-1|.|TRBD1
TGTGCCAGCAGCACGACAGGGGAGAACACTGAAGCTTTCTTT
CASSTTGENTEAFF
>TRBV5-4|TRBJ2-7|.|.
TGTGCCAGCAGTCCCGAGGGGAGCTCCTACGAGCAGTACTTC
CASSPEGSSYEQYF
>TRBV5-6|TRBJ1-1|few|.
TGTGCCAGCAGCTCCTGGACAGTGATGAACACTGAAGCTTTCTTT
CASSSWTVMNTEAFF